The 23 T cell receptor beta chains given below trace back to one sample, sequenced in a study of T cell repertoires in cytomegalovirus infection (dated by TCRdb to the late 2010s). Per the publication, the treatment or condition label means: in vitro stimulation with specific CMV peptide epitopes to enrich CMV-specific T cells. This sample was sequenced with an Illumina HiSeq 1500. TCRdb's own reprocessing of the public reads used fastp at Q25 and MiXCR and kept productive beta chains. Duplicate CDR3 protein sequences are folded into a single record with the most common DNA and genes. Across this sample there are some 130,000 distinct CDR3 sequences, with around 32% seen only once. The leading ten clones occupy 52% of the sample. These receptors' antigens are unknown. This specimen was CD8+ T cells from cultured PBMCs, taken from culture after CMV antigen stimulation. The origin of the receptors is a human donor in good health (CMV status not recorded). Some clones in this sample may be carry-over from other donors' samples.

This clonotype appeared a few times. The CDR3 sequence is CASSSKVGPEAFF. CDR3 sequence (DNA): TGTGCCAGCAGCTCGAAGGTTGGCCCTGAAGCTTTCTTT. This sequence joins TRBV7-6 and TRBJ1-1; no firm D call. V gave up 4 bases and J gave up 6 bases, with 12 bases separating them. This CDR3 spans 13 amino acids. The V gene's germline CDR1 is SGHVS and CDR2 FNYEAQ. Using reference TRBV7-6 and TRBJ1-1 for the parts outside the CDR3, the full variable domain is GAGVSQSPRYKVTKRGQDVALRCDPISGHVSLYWYRQALGQGPEFLTYFNYEAQQDKSGLPNDRFSAERPEGSISTLTIQRTEQRDSAMYRCASSSKVGPEAFFGQGTRLTVV.

This clonotype was observed at least ten times. The chain uses TRBV4-1 and TRBJ2-4; D not resolved. The CDR3 is 15 amino acids. Trimming pared 2 bases from V and 1 base from J, leaving 9 bases between. The germline CDR1 and CDR2 sequences are MGHRA and YSYEKL. CDR3 amino acids: CASSQTKGAKNIQYF. CDR3 nucleotide sequence: TGCGCCAGCAGCCAAACGAAAGGGGCCAAAAACATTCAGTACTTC.

The chain carries TRBV10-3 and TRBJ2-6; possible D gene TRBD1, 5 bases. The CDR3 extends over 18 amino acids. Germline CDR1 is ENHRY and CDR2 is SYGVKD. V was trimmed by 0 bases and J by 1 base, leaving 13 bases between them. Written as DNA, the CDR3 is TGTGCCATCAGTGAGTCGGGGCAGGGTGAATCTGGGGCCAACGTCCTGACTTTC. It encodes CAISESGQGESGANVLTF.

This clonotype has just a few counts. This chain connects TRBV20-1 to TRBJ2-3, with D tentatively TRBD2 (6 bases). The CDR3 has 11 residues. CDR1 and CDR2 from the germline V gene are DFQATT and SNEGSKA (reference sequence). V lost 3 bases and J 5 bases, leaving 6 bases between the germline ends. CDR3 sequence: CSARRGDTQYF. The CDR3 coding sequence is TGCAGTGCTAGGCGGGGAGATACGCAGTATTTT.

A few counts support this clonotype. This chain uses TRBV7-8 with TRBJ2-5; no clear D gene. Germline CDR1 and CDR2: SGHVS and FQNEAQ. V was clipped by 7 bases and J by 6 bases, with 12 bases between them. The CDR3 runs 12 residues. The CDR3 region has the DNA TGTGCCAGCAACAATGAAGATCAGACCCAGTACTTC. Its protein product is CASNNEDQTQYF.

The J gene is TRBJ1-3, the V gene TRBV18; D uncertain. Trimming shortened V by 2 bases and J by 8 bases, and 13 bases separated the two germline ends. Germline CDR1 KGHSH, CDR2 LQKENI. The length of the CDR3 is 14 residues. The CDR3 DNA follows: TGTGCCAGCTCACCAATTCTTTATAAGGACACCATATATTTT. Translated: CASSPILYKDTIYF.

This rearrangement joins TRBV27 to TRBJ1-6; TRBD1 is a possible D gene (6 bases). The V end was cut by 5 bases, the J end by 8 bases, with 16 bases between. Germline values: CDR1 MNHEY, CDR2 SMNVEV (reference sequence). This CDR3 region has 15 residues. The chain's CDR3 is CASSARQDLHSPLHF. Here the CDR3 DNA reads TGTGCCAGCAGTGCCCGACAGGATCTTCATTCACCCCTCCACTTT.

The J gene is TRBJ2-3, the V gene TRBV28; 10 nucleotides align to TRBD1. The CDR3 has 17 residues. Trimming cost V 6 bases and J 2 bases; bases outside gene matches: 11. Germline CDR1 is MDHEN and CDR2 is SYDVKM. This chain's CDR3 is CASSNRDRGYPTDTQYF. Written as DNA, the CDR3 is TGTGCCAGCAGCAACCGGGACAGGGGTTACCCCACAGATACGCAGTATTTT.

The chain combines TRBV29-1 with TRBJ2-3; 7 nucleotides align to TRBD2. With 6 bases clipped from V and 4 bases from J, the junction kept 4 bases outside the gene matches. Germline V gene data show CDR1 as SQVTM and CDR2 as ANQGSEA. This CDR3 is built from 12 residues. CDR3 protein: CSVPRGADTQYF. CDR3 in DNA: TGCAGCGTCCCCCGGGGGGCAGATACGCAGTATTTT.

This chain connects TRBV12-3 or TRBV12-4 to TRBJ2-4; the D is unclear. With 9 bases removed from V and 1 base from J, the gap between germline ends came to 10 bases. The CDR3 sequence is 13 residues long. The CDR3 region is CASKDTAKNIQYF. In DNA form, the CDR3 reads TGTGCCAGTAAAGACACGGCCAAAAACATTCAGTACTTC.

This clonotype showed up many times. V and J are TRBV18 and TRBJ1-1; D unclear. The germline V and J ends were trimmed by 3 bases and 1 base, with 3 bases remaining between them. CDR1 and CDR2 from the germline V gene are KGHSH and LQKENI. This CDR3 region has 12 residues. CDR3 protein: CASSPQNTEAFF. CDR3 DNA: TGTGCCAGCTCACCCCAGAACACTGAAGCTTTCTTT.

This clonotype was observed a few times. The V call is TRBV6-1, the J call TRBJ1-4; D is unresolved. The CDR3 extends over 15 amino acids. In germline, CDR1 is MNHNS, CDR2 SASEGT. With 6 bases removed from V and 8 bases from J, the gap between germline ends came to 19 bases. Written as DNA, the CDR3 is TGTGCCAGCAGCGATATAGTAGTAGAAGTGGAAAAACTGTTTTTT. The encoded protein is CASSDIVVEVEKLFF.

This clonotype occurred a few times. J is TRBJ2-2 and V is TRBV6-5; D is ambiguous. Germline-derived CDR1 and CDR2 are MNHEY and SVGAGI. The CDR3 runs to 16 residues. V lost 4 bases to trimming and J lost 0 bases, with 12 bases between them. This CDR3 reads CASSLVASSNTGELFF. In DNA form, the CDR3 reads TGTGCCAGCAGTTTAGTCGCAAGTTCGAACACCGGGGAGCTGTTTTTT.

The chain carries TRBV7-7 and TRBJ1-1, with a possible D match to TRBD1 (6 bases). This CDR3 is 14 amino acids long. Germline V lookup: CDR1 SSHAT, CDR2 FNYEAQ (reference sequence). Trimming pared 6 bases from V and 2 bases from J, leaving 13 bases between. DNA of the CDR3: TGTGCCAGCAGTCCTGGGGGGCTCAACACTGAAGCTTTCTTT. Translation: CASSPGGLNTEAFF.

V is TRBV7-8 and J is TRBJ2-5, with TRBD2 identical over 13 bases. The germline V gene has CDR1 SGHVS and CDR2 FQNEAQ. The V segment lost 5 bases and the J segment 5 bases; nucleotides outside the gene matches: 8. The CDR3 is 16 amino acids. This chain's CDR3 is CASSAGRLAGGETQYF. The DNA for the CDR3 is TGTGCCAGCAGCGCCGGGAGACTAGCGGGGGGTGAGACCCAGTACTTC.

The V gene is TRBV7-6, the J gene TRBJ2-1; D possibly corresponds to TRBD1 (6 bases). The CDR3 sequence is 18 residues long. The germline V gene has CDR1 SGHVS and CDR2 FNYEAQ. V was pared by 0 bases and J by 2 bases, with 17 bases between. The CDR3 DNA follows: TGTGCCAGCAGCTTAGCGCTAGACGGGACATCACCCTACAATGAGCAGTTCTTC. Translating gives CASSLALDGTSPYNEQFF.

The J gene is TRBJ2-1, the V gene TRBV27; possibly TRBD1 for D (5 bases). Germline V gene sequence: CDR1 MNHEY, CDR2 SMNVEV (reference sequence). The V and J ends lost 3 bases and 10 bases respectively, with 19 bases between them. The CDR3 runs to 15 residues. The chain's CDR3 is CASSFSTVGEGEQFF. The CDR3 nucleotides read TGTGCCAGCAGTTTCTCGACAGTAGGGGAAGGGGAGCAGTTCTTC.

This clonotype was recorded a few times. The chain joins TRBV2 to TRBJ2-4, with D possibly TRBD1 on 6 matching bases. The germline CDR1 and CDR2 sequences are SNHLY and FYNNEI. This CDR3 is built from 15 residues. V dropped 8 bases and J dropped 2 bases, with 16 bases sitting between them. The CDR3 region is CASPDRLSPKNIQYF. CDR3 bases: TGTGCCAGCCCCGACAGGTTATCGCCCAAAAACATTCAGTACTTC.

V gene TRBV7-2 combines with J gene TRBJ2-7; D gene unclear. V was clipped by 0 bases and J by 4 bases, with 16 bases between them. Looked up from germline, CDR1 is SGHTA and CDR2 is FQGNSA. This CDR3 is 16 amino acids long. The CDR3: CASSLARDTTSYEQYF. The CDR3 DNA follows: TGTGCCAGCAGCTTAGCGCGTGATACTACATCTTACGAGCAGTACTTC.

The rearrangement uses TRBV20-1 and TRBJ2-7; the D is unclear. V lost 1 base and J lost 5, with 6 bases in between. CDR1 DFQATT and CDR2 SNEGSKA come from the germline V gene (reference sequence). CDR3 length: 11 residues. The CDR3 here is CSARGGNEQYF. The CDR3, as DNA: TGCAGTGCTAGAGGTGGGAACGAGCAGTACTTC.

This clonotype was counted a few times. The genes are TRBV7-6 and TRBJ2-5, with TRBD2 matching over 8 bases. CDR1 is SGHVS, CDR2 FNYEAQ, per germline. This CDR3 contains 14 residues. V was clipped by 1 base and J by 7 bases; unmatched bases: 5. The CDR3 DNA sequence: TGTGCCAGCAGCTTAGACGGGGGGGCTGGGACCCAGTACTTC. Protein sequence: CASSLDGGAGTQYF. Using reference TRBV7-6 and TRBJ2-5 for the parts outside the CDR3, the full variable domain is GAGVSQSPRYKVTKRGQDVALRCDPISGHVSLYWYRQALGQGPEFLTYFNYEAQQDKSGLPNDRFSAERPEGSISTLTIQRTEQRDSAMYRCASSLDGGAGTQYFGPGTRLLVL.

The J gene is TRBJ2-4, the V gene TRBV11-1; no clear D. Germline assignment: CDR1 SGHAT and CDR2 FQDESV (reference sequence). V was trimmed by 3 bases and J by 8 bases, leaving 11 bases between them. This CDR3 comprises 13 residues. The chain's CDR3 is CASSFDDGDIQYF. In DNA form, the CDR3 reads TGTGCCAGCAGCTTTGACGATGGGGACATTCAGTACTTC.

This clonotype was detected a few times. The chain carries TRBV27 and TRBJ2-7; 10 nucleotides match TRBD2. This CDR3 comprises 16 residues. V shed 1 base, J shed 5 bases, and the junction held 8 bases outside the gene matches. Germline V gene data show CDR1 as MNHEY and CDR2 as SMNVEV (reference sequence). CDR3 nucleotides: TGTGCCAGCAGTTTATTGGCTAGCGGGGGATCCGACGAGCAGTACTTC. Translation gives CASSLLASGGSDEQYF.